The 13 T cell receptor beta chains below were found in one sample sequenced in a study of T cell responses to AZD1222 COVID-19 vaccine. Method: immunoSEQ multiplex PCR; TCRdb's copy keeps in-frame clones and lacks some. The table lists 150,000 to 200,000 clones, 94% of them singletons. The sample consisted of peripheral blood, taken on day 0 of AZD1222 vaccination. The origin of the receptors is an adult in good health.

This chain connects TRBV5-5 to TRBJ2-4; 7 bases are shared with TRBD1. The CDR3 has 19 residues. Germline V gives CDR1 SGHKS, CDR2 YYEKEE (reference sequence). V lost 3 bases, J lost 5 bases, and 20 bases stayed unmatched. CDR3 nucleotides: TGTGCCAGCAGCTCGGCCCAACCGCACGCCAGGGGGAACGAAAACATTCAGTACTTC. It specifies CASSSAQPHARGNENIQYF.

The V and J genes are TRBV9 and TRBJ1-1; D gene ambiguous. Trimming pared 1 base from V and 0 bases from J, leaving 10 bases between. The V gene's germline CDR1 is SGDLS and CDR2 YYNGEE. This CDR3 has 15 residues. The DNA for the CDR3 is TGTGCCAGCAGCGTAAGAGGAGAAATGAACACTGAAGCTTTCTTT. Protein sequence: CASSVRGEMNTEAFF. The variable domain in full, with the rest retrieved from reference TRBV9 and TRBJ1-1, is DSGVTQTPKHLITATGQRVTLRCSPRSGDLSVYWYQQSLDQGLQFLIQYYNGEERAKGNILERFSAQQFPDLHSELNLSSLELGDSALYFCASSVRGEMNTEAFFGQGTRLTVV.

The chain links TRBV5-1 to TRBJ2-1; TRBD2 agrees at 13 bases. Germline V gives CDR1 SGHRS, CDR2 YFSETQ. CDR3 length: 15 amino acids. J lost 4 bases, V lost 4 bases, and 2 bases had no gene match. Written as DNA, the CDR3 is TGCGCCAGCAGCCTGGGACTAGCGGGATACAATGAGCAGTTCTTC. It is translated as CASSLGLAGYNEQFF.

V gene TRBV7-9 combines with J gene TRBJ1-2; 11 bases agree with TRBD1. Looked up from germline, CDR1 is SEHNR and CDR2 is FQNEAQ (reference sequence). The CDR3 totals 13 residues. The ends lost 5 bases at V and 6 bases at J; junction bases unmatched: 2. The CDR3 nucleotides read TGTGCCAGCAGCCAGGGACAGGGGGATGGCTACACCTTC. Protein: CASSQGQGDGYTF.

The rearrangement joins TRBV30 to TRBJ2-1; 9 bases match TRBD1. CDR3 length: 14 residues. Germline V gives CDR1 GTSNPN, CDR2 SVGIG (reference sequence). V shed 8 bases and J 9 bases; nucleotides not matched to a gene: 14. CDR3 amino acids: CAGRGTGQIGEQFF. The CDR3 DNA sequence: TGTGCCGGCAGGGGGACAGGGCAAATCGGTGAGCAGTTCTTC.

The J gene is TRBJ1-1, the V gene TRBV19; TRBD1 is a possible D gene (5 bases). V shed 6 bases and J shed 0 bases, with 11 bases lying between them. The CDR3 has 14 amino acids. Germline V lookup: CDR1 LNHDA, CDR2 SQIVND (reference sequence). This chain's CDR3 is CASRRTQVNTEAFF. CDR3 DNA: TGTGCCAGTAGAAGAACACAGGTGAACACTGAAGCTTTCTTT.

The J gene is TRBJ1-1, the V gene TRBV6-5; no clear D. The germline CDR1 and CDR2 sequences are MNHEY and SVGAGI. V lost 0 bases and J lost 3, with 11 bases in between. This CDR3 comprises 15 residues. CDR3 residues: CASSYSGGGYTEAFF. The CDR3 DNA follows: TGTGCCAGCAGTTACTCAGGCGGTGGATACACTGAAGCTTTCTTT.

The rearrangement joins TRBV6-5 to TRBJ1-5; D not resolved. CDR1 MNHEY and CDR2 SVGAGI come from the germline V gene. V lost 4 bases and J lost 9, with 7 bases in between. This CDR3 spans 11 amino acids. Here the CDR3 reads CASSSPGPQHF. The CDR3 DNA follows: TGTGCCAGCAGTTCCCCGGGGCCCCAGCATTTT.

The chain has TRBV7-2 and TRBJ2-7; tentative D call: TRBD1 (5 bases). V was shortened by 2 bases and J by 2 bases, with 16 bases between the two germline ends. There are 16 residues in the CDR3. Germline lookup yields CDR1 SGHTA and CDR2 FQGNSA. The CDR3 DNA follows: TGTGCCAGCAGCTTACCACAGGACGCGGACACCTACGAGCAGTACTTC. It codes for CASSLPQDADTYEQYF.

The rearrangement links TRBV28 to TRBJ1-4, with TRBD1 as a possible D gene (6 bases). The germline V and J ends were trimmed by 4 bases and 7 bases, with 16 bases remaining between them. The CDR3 covers 15 residues. Germline assignment: CDR1 MDHEN and CDR2 SYDVKM. The CDR3 loop is CASSSLVGGGEKLFF. In DNA, the CDR3 is TGTGCCAGCAGTTCCCTGGTCGGGGGCGGTGAAAAACTGTTTTTT.

The J gene is TRBJ2-3, the V gene TRBV21-1. TRBV21-1 is described as a pseudogene. The CDR3 loop spans 13 amino acids. The CDR3 sequence: CASSDPLNDTQYF. CDR3 in DNA: TGTGCCAGCAGCGACCCCCTGAACGATACGCAGTATTTT.

J is TRBJ2-2 and V is TRBV6-5; D is ambiguous. Per germline, CDR1 MNHEY and CDR2 SVGAGI. The V end lost 6 bases, the J end lost 3 bases, and 5 bases lay between the germline ends. This CDR3 is built from 12 residues. The CDR3 loop reads CASSPYTGELFF. Here the CDR3 DNA reads TGTGCCAGCAGCCCGTACACCGGGGAGCTGTTTTTT.

V usage is TRBV18 and J usage is TRBJ1-2; tentatively, D is TRBD1 (5 bases). This CDR3 is built from 14 residues. Germline V gene lookup returns CDR1 KGHSH and CDR2 LQKENI. The ends were cut back, 3 bases at V and 7 bases at J, with 15 bases in the middle. The CDR3 reads CASSPGPFPGGYTF. The DNA of the CDR3 is TGTGCCAGCTCACCGGGACCCTTTCCCGGTGGCTACACCTTC.